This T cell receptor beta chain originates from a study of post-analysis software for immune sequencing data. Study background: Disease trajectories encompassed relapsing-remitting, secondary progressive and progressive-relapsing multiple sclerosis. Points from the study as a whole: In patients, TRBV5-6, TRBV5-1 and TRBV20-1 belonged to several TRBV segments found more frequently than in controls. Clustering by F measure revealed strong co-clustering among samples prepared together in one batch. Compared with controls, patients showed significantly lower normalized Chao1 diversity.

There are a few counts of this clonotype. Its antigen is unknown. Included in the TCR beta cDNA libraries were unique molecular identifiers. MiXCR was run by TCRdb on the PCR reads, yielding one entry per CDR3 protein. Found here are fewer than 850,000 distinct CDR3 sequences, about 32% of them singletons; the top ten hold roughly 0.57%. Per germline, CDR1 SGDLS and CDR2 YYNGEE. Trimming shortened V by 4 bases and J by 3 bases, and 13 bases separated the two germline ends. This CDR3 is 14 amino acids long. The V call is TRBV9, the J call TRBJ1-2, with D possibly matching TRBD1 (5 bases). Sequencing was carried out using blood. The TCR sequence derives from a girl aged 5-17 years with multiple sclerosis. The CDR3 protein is CASSSGRVDYGYTF. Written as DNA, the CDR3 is TGTGCCAGCAGCTCAGGGAGGGTAGACTATGGCTACACCTTC. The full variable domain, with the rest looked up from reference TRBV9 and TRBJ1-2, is DSGVTQTPKHLITATGQRVTLRCSPRSGDLSVYWYQQSLDQGLQFLIQYYNGEERAKGNILERFSAQQFPDLHSELNLSSLELGDSALYFCASSSGRVDYGYTFGSGTRLTVV.